This T cell receptor (beta chain) was identified during a study of tissue T cells after allogeneic stem cell transplantation. Overall study results and limits: Sampling depth was limited, and the cohort was small and clinically varied. TCR repertoires tracked anatomic similarity, regardless of disease or transplant status. Only a limited share of tissue TCRs appeared in blood or spleen.

The CDR3 length is 14 residues. The V end was cut by 4 bases, the J end by 2 bases, with 11 bases between. Germline V gene sequence: CDR1 SGDLS, CDR2 YYNGEE. This clone was counted between two and nine times. Its specificity is not known. Data came from immunoSEQ multiplex PCR; TCRdb stores just in-frame clones and leaves some out. There are about 1,400 clones in the sample; about 86% occur only once, and around an eighth lies in the top ten. J is TRBJ2-3 and V is TRBV9, with D possibly TRBD2 on 6 matching bases. The sequenced sample was spleen tissue, obtained at autopsy. The source is a male patient aged 40 to 70 with steroid-refractory graft-versus-host disease after an allogeneic stem cell transplant. Some T cells may be transferred from the graft donor. CDR3 region: CASSISSATDTQYF. CDR3 coding DNA: TGTGCCAGCAGCATCTCTAGCGCCACAGATACGCAGTATTTT.